This TCR beta chain was sequenced during a study of T cell repertoires in cytomegalovirus infection. To note about this clonotype: Its antigen is as yet unknown.

Notes on the study in general: Cumulative frequency (of public TCR beta family members) identified carriers of CMV plus the relevant HLA.

TCRdb used MiXCR to reprocess the reads, holding one entry per CDR3 protein. The sample has around 450,000 distinct CDR3 sequences; roughly a third are singletons. The sample was PBMCs. The sequence derives from a human donor in good health (CMV status not recorded). Some clones in this sample may be carry-over from other donors' samples.

The CDR3 sequence: CASSRSGLDGYTF. The CDR3 nucleotides are TGTGCCAGCAGCCGTTCAGGGCTTGATGGCTACACCTTC. This chain joins TRBV7-6 and TRBJ1-2; a possible D gene is TRBD1 (5 bases). V was cut by 5 bases and J by 6 bases, with 13 bases left in between. The CDR3 contains 13 residues. From germline, CDR1 is SGHVS and CDR2 FNYEAQ.